Below are 30 T cell receptor beta chains sequenced from a single sample in a study of cytomegalovirus exposure and HLA in healthy donors. Data came from immunoSEQ multiplex PCR; TCRdb stores just in-frame clones and leaves some out. The repertoire holds over 200,000 clones, with 75% to 90% as singletons. Sequenced sample: PBMCs. Source of these receptors: a woman between 18 and 29 years old in good health and CMV-seronegative.

This clone came up a few times. The V and J genes are TRBV4-1 and TRBJ1-5; the match to TRBD1 covers 8 bases. Trimming removed 1 base from V and 6 bases from J; junction bases left unmatched: 5. The V gene's germline CDR1 is MGHRA and CDR2 YSYEKL. CDR3 length: 15 amino acids. CDR3 protein: CASSQGQGAGQPQHF. CDR3 bases: TGCGCCAGCAGCCAAGGGCAGGGGGCCGGTCAGCCCCAGCATTTT.

The chain recombines TRBV2 with TRBJ2-2, with TRBD1 identical over 9 bases. V lost 5 bases to trimming and J lost 5 bases; unmatched junction nucleotides: 6. Germline V gives CDR1 SNHLY, CDR2 FYNNEI. The CDR3 spans 15 residues. CDR3 sequence: CASSPSTGGTGELFF. CDR3 nucleotide sequence: TGTGCCAGCAGTCCTTCGACAGGGGGGACCGGGGAGCTGTTTTTT.

The chain uses TRBV27 and TRBJ2-3; perhaps TRBD1 as D (6 bases). Germline CDR1 MNHEY, CDR2 SMNVEV (reference sequence). V was pared by 5 bases and J by 3 bases, with 12 bases between. The CDR3 is made up of 14 amino acids. The CDR3 DNA follows: TGTGCCAGCAGTCCAGGGGCCTGGACAGATACGCAGTATTTT. Amino acids: CASSPGAWTDTQYF.

The chain has TRBV1 and TRBJ2-1; TRBD2, the D gene given by the table, was not confirmed from the DNA. TRBV1 is a recognized pseudogene. The CDR3 length is 15 residues. CDR3 DNA sequence: TGCACCAGCAGCCGGCTAGCGGGGGGCTACAATGAGCAGTTCTTC. Translating gives CTSSRLAGGYNEQFF.

The chain joins TRBV5-1 to TRBJ2-7, with D perhaps matching TRBD1 (6 bases). The CDR3 loop spans 14 amino acids. Germline CDR1 is SGHRS and CDR2 is YFSETQ. V shed 6 bases and J shed 2 bases, with 15 bases lying between them. CDR3 bases: TGCGCCAGCAACCCACAGGGTATGCCCTACGAGCAGTACTTC. It specifies CASNPQGMPYEQYF. Complete variable domain (other parts from reference TRBV5-1 and TRBJ2-7): KAGVTQTPRYLIKTRGQQVTLSCSPISGHRSVSWYQQTPGQGLQFLFEYFSETQRNKGNFPGRFSGRQFSNSRSEMNVSTLELGDSALYLCASNPQGMPYEQYFGPGTRLTVT.

V is TRBV5-1 and J is TRBJ2-1; TRBD2 agrees at 7 bases. The CDR3 is 14 amino acids. CDR1 and CDR2 (germline): SGHRS, YFSETQ. V trimming: 5 bases; J trimming: 2 bases; junction bases outside the gene matches: 4. This chain's CDR3 is CASRRESPYNEQFF. Written as DNA, the CDR3 is TGCGCCAGCAGGCGGGAGTCTCCCTACAATGAGCAGTTCTTC. The full variable domain, rest sourced from reference TRBV5-1 and TRBJ2-1, is KAGVTQTPRYLIKTRGQQVTLSCSPISGHRSVSWYQQTPGQGLQFLFEYFSETQRNKGNFPGRFSGRQFSNSRSEMNVSTLELGDSALYLCASRRESPYNEQFFGPGTRLTVL.

The chain has TRBV11-2 and TRBJ1-1, with D perhaps TRBD1 (5 bases). This CDR3 spans 13 amino acids. Trimming shortened V by 8 bases and J by 1 base, and 11 bases separated the two germline ends. CDR1 is SGHAT, CDR2 FQNNGV, per germline. The CDR3 loop reads CASRSQGNTEAFF. DNA for the CDR3: TGTGCCAGCCGCTCCCAGGGGAACACTGAAGCTTTCTTT.

The rearrangement joins TRBV5-6 to TRBJ2-5; D is perhaps TRBD1 or TRBD2 (5 bases each). Germline V CDR1 and CDR2: SGHDT, YYEEEE. The CDR3 sequence is 14 residues long. Trimming removed 0 bases at V and 5 bases at J, with 11 bases between. CDR3 sequence (DNA): TGTGCCAGCAGCTTGGACCGGGGACGGGAGACCCAGTACTTC. Protein sequence: CASSLDRGRETQYF.

V gene TRBV5-1 combines with J gene TRBJ1-5, with D possibly being TRBD1 (5 bases). V was trimmed by 2 bases and J by 7 bases, leaving 13 bases between them. The length of the CDR3 is 14 residues. Germline V gene lookup returns CDR1 SGHRS and CDR2 YFSETQ. CDR3 in amino acids: CASSFSVRDQPQHF. CDR3 in DNA: TGCGCCAGCAGCTTTTCGGTCAGGGACCAGCCCCAGCATTTT.

Details on this clone: The sample contains more than one DNA sequence encoding this CDR3. CDR3 loop: CASSPGGGTDTQYF. The CDR3 nucleotides read TGTGCCAGCTCGCCGGGGGGCGGAACAGATACGCAGTATTTT. This chain joins TRBV27 and TRBJ2-3; tentatively, D is TRBD2 (7 bases). Trimming stripped 8 bases from V and 3 bases from J, with 15 bases between. Germline CDR1 MNHEY, CDR2 SMNVEV (reference sequence). CDR3 size: 14 residues.

The gene calls are TRBV5-1 and TRBJ2-7; 7 bases are a match to TRBD1. This CDR3 region has 14 residues. The germline V gene encodes CDR1 SGHRS and CDR2 YFSETQ. J lost 6 bases, V lost 3 bases, and 9 bases had no gene match. CDR3 DNA: TGCGCCAGCAGCTCCCCGGGACAGCTGACCGAGCAGTACTTC. It encodes CASSSPGQLTEQYF.

The chain combines TRBV6-4 with TRBJ2-2; 9 bases are a match to TRBD1. V trimming: 6 bases; J trimming: 4 bases; junction bases outside the gene matches: 3. Germline V CDR1 and CDR2: MRHNA, SNTAGT. This CDR3 has 14 amino acids. DNA for the CDR3: TGTGCCAGCAGGGGACAGGGATCCACCGGGGAGCTGTTTTTT. It translates to CASRGQGSTGELFF.

The V gene is TRBV29-1, the J gene TRBJ1-2; possible D gene TRBD1, 6 bases. The V end lost 5 bases, the J end lost 2 bases, and 15 bases lay between the germline ends. The CDR3 contains 14 residues. The germline gives CDR1 SQVTM, CDR2 ANQGSEA. CDR3 nucleotide sequence: TGCAGCGTTCTCTCAGGGGCCCACAACTATGGCTACACCTTC. This codes for CSVLSGAHNYGYTF.

On this clone itself: Different DNA sequences within this sample yield the same CDR3. The CDR3 sequence is CASTSGNTIYF. The CDR3 region has the DNA TGCGCCAGCACCTCAGGAAACACCATATATTTT. The chain uses TRBV5-1 and TRBJ1-3; D is ambiguous. The CDR3 spans 11 residues. Trimming pared 6 bases from V and 4 bases from J, leaving 5 bases between. Per germline, CDR1 SGHRS and CDR2 YFSETQ.

This clone was seen only a few times. The V and J genes are TRBV6-6 and TRBJ1-5; 7 nucleotides line up with TRBD1. Trimming at V came to 4 bases and at J to 4 bases, leaving 4 bases not matched to a gene. The CDR3 sequence is 14 residues long. Germline CDR1 is MNHNY and CDR2 is SVGAGI (reference sequence). The CDR3 spells CASSWTGANQPQHF. DNA of the CDR3: TGTGCCAGCAGTTGGACAGGAGCAAATCAGCCCCAGCATTTT.

The J gene is TRBJ1-2, the V gene TRBV5-1, with D possibly matching TRBD1 (6 bases). V was trimmed by 0 bases and J by 8 bases, leaving 23 bases between them. The length of the CDR3 is 17 residues. Germline V gene sequence: CDR1 SGHRS, CDR2 YFSETQ. The CDR3 loop reads CASSLAARGASRGGYTF. The CDR3 nucleotides read TGCGCCAGCAGCTTGGCCGCGAGGGGGGCCAGCCGGGGAGGCTACACCTTC.

This chain links TRBV25-1 with TRBJ1-1; weak D call: TRBD1 (6 bases). The CDR3 loop spans 12 amino acids. V lost 8 bases and J 3 bases, leaving 10 bases between the germline ends. CDR1 is MGHDK, CDR2 SYGVNS, per germline. In DNA form, the CDR3 reads TGTGCCAGCCGGGACATCGACACTGAAGCTTTCTTT. Encoded protein: CASRDIDTEAFF.

The chain combines TRBV9 with TRBJ2-1; TRBD2 agrees at 10 bases. There are 15 residues in the CDR3. The V gene's germline CDR1 is SGDLS and CDR2 YYNGEE. V trimming: 4 bases; J trimming: 10 bases; junction bases outside the gene matches: 11. The CDR3 DNA sequence: TGTGCCAGCAGCCCTATAGCGGGGGGCTTTGGGGAGCAGTTCTTC. Protein sequence: CASSPIAGGFGEQFF.

This clone was picked up a small number of times. The gene calls are TRBV15 and TRBJ2-3; D unclear. V was cut by 0 bases and J by 5 bases, with 3 bases left in between. CDR1 and CDR2 (germline): LNHNV, YYDKDF (reference sequence). The CDR3 runs 12 residues. Here the CDR3 DNA reads TGTGCCACCAGCAGAGATCAAGATACGCAGTATTTT. Its protein is CATSRDQDTQYF.

The chain combines TRBV28 with TRBJ2-7, with 7 positions matching TRBD2. With V trimmed by 8 bases and J by 7 bases, 11 bases remained unmatched. CDR1 and CDR2 from the germline V gene are MDHEN and SYDVKM. This CDR3 spans 13 amino acids. CDR3 residues: CASLREGMREQYF. For the CDR3, the DNA is TGTGCCAGCCTTAGGGAGGGAATGAGAGAGCAGTACTTC.

The chain combines TRBV6-5 with TRBJ2-7; possibly TRBD1 or TRBD2 for D (5 bases each). Per germline, CDR1 MNHEY and CDR2 SVGAGI. This CDR3 has 14 amino acids. Trimming left V 5 bases short and J 6 bases short, with 17 bases between. CDR3 residues: CASSRDRALGEQYF. The DNA for the CDR3 is TGTGCCAGCAGTAGGGACCGAGCTTTGGGCGAGCAGTACTTC.

The chain combines TRBV5-1 with TRBJ2-3; 8 bases map to TRBD2. The CDR3 has 14 residues. V lost 4 bases to trimming and J lost 2 bases; unmatched junction nucleotides: 3. Per the germline V gene, CDR1 is SGHRS and CDR2 is YFSETQ. The CDR3 loop is CASSQGLDTDTQYF. The CDR3 DNA reads TGCGCCAGCAGCCAGGGACTAGACACAGATACGCAGTATTTT.

This clone appeared once. The V and J genes are TRBV5-1 and TRBJ1-2; no clear D. Per the germline V gene, CDR1 is SGHRS and CDR2 is YFSETQ. The CDR3 spans 14 residues. The V gene lost 1 base and the J gene lost 0 bases, with 7 bases spanning the gap. The CDR3 DNA follows: TGCGCCAGCAGCTTGACGGACTCTAACTATGGCTACACCTTC. This translates into CASSLTDSNYGYTF.

The chain recombines TRBV19 with TRBJ1-1; D is undetermined. Germline V gene lookup returns CDR1 LNHDA and CDR2 SQIVND (reference sequence). This CDR3 spans 16 amino acids. Trimming took 0 bases from V and 0 from J, leaving 11 bases between them. The DNA for the CDR3 is TGTGCCAGTAGTATAGATACTCGGGGTTTGAACACTGAAGCTTTCTTT. The encoded protein is CASSIDTRGLNTEAFF. Full variable domain (remainder filled in from reference TRBV19 and TRBJ1-1): DGGITQSPKYLFRKEGQNVTLSCEQNLNHDAMYWYRQDPGQGLRLIYYSQIVNDFQKGDIAEGYSVSREKKESFPLTVTSAQKNPTAFYLCASSIDTRGLNTEAFFGQGTRLTVV.

The sample holds a few counts of this clone. This chain links TRBV29-1 with TRBJ2-1; D gene uncertain. The length of the CDR3 is 13 residues. The germline V gene encodes CDR1 SQVTM and CDR2 ANQGSEA. Trimming removed 2 bases from V and 6 bases from J, with 11 bases in between. The CDR3 DNA follows: TGCAGCGTTGAACTTTCATCGGGCAATGAGCAGTTCTTC. Its translation is CSVELSSGNEQFF.

This chain connects TRBV5-1 to TRBJ2-1, with D perhaps TRBD2 (6 bases). This CDR3 contains 15 residues. Trimming took off 2 bases at V and 0 bases at J, with 9 bases between the two ends. CDR1 SGHRS and CDR2 YFSETQ come from the germline V gene. CDR3 sequence: CASSFSGISYNEQFF. CDR3 sequence (DNA): TGCGCCAGCAGCTTTAGCGGTATCTCCTACAATGAGCAGTTCTTC.

This chain connects TRBV19 to TRBJ2-7, with TRBD1 matching over 7 bases. There are 12 residues in the CDR3. Trimming cost V 6 bases and J 3 bases; bases outside gene matches: 2. CDR1 LNHDA and CDR2 SQIVND come from the germline V gene (reference sequence). The CDR3 reads CASRGQFYEQYF. CDR3 coding DNA: TGTGCCAGTAGGGGACAGTTCTACGAGCAGTACTTC.

This clone was detected a few times. The gene calls are TRBV7-2 and TRBJ2-7; D remains unclear. V lost 1 base to trimming and J lost 6 bases, with 7 bases between them. Per the germline V gene, CDR1 is SGHTA and CDR2 is FQGNSA. This CDR3 has 12 amino acids. In nucleotides, the CDR3 is TGTGCCAGCAGCTTAGAGTGGTCCGAGCAGTACTTC. Its translation: CASSLEWSEQYF.

The genes are TRBV5-6 and TRBJ2-7; D gene unclear. Germline V gene sequence: CDR1 SGHDT, CDR2 YYEEEE. CDR3 length equals 16 residues. Trimming cost V 4 bases and J 3 bases, with 20 bases left between them. In DNA, the CDR3 is TGTGCCAGCAGCCAGGCTGATACAGCCGTGCACTACGAGCAGTACTTC. Its translation: CASSQADTAVHYEQYF.

The genes are TRBV10-2 and TRBJ2-1; TRBD2 matches at 14 bases. This CDR3 is built from 17 residues. Unmatched junction bases numbered 4, after V lost 6 bases and J lost 0 bases. CDR1 is WSHSY, CDR2 SAAADI, per germline. The CDR3 spells CASRGTSGGSSYNEQFF. The DNA of the CDR3 is TGCGCCAGCAGAGGGACTAGCGGGGGAAGCTCCTACAATGAGCAGTTCTTC.